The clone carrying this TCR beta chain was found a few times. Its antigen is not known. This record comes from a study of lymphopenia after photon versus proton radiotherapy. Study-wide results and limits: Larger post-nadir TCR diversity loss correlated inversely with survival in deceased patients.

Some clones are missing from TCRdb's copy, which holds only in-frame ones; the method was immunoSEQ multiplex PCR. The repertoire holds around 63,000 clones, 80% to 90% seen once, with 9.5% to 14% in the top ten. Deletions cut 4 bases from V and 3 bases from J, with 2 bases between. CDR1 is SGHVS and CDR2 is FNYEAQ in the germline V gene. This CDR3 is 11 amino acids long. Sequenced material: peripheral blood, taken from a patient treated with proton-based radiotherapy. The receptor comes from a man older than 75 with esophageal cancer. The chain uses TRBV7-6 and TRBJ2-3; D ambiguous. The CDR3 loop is CASSSTDTQYF. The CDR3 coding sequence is TGTGCCAGCAGCTCTACAGATACGCAGTATTTT.